The 10 T cell receptor beta chains below were found in one sample sequenced in a study of cytomegalovirus exposure and HLA in healthy donors. Sequencing was performed with immunoSEQ multiplex PCR; in TCRdb, only in-frame clones are kept and a portion is missing. The data contain 150,000 to 200,000 clones, more than 65% of them seen just once; the ten biggest clones take up 13%. The sequencing input was PBMCs. The receptors shown here come from a woman aged 25 to 39 in good health and CMV-seropositive.

The V gene is TRBV5-1, the J gene TRBJ2-1, with TRBD1 matching 8 bases. V lost 3 bases to trimming and J lost 9 bases; unmatched junction nucleotides: 14. Germline-derived CDR1 and CDR2 are SGHRS and YFSETQ. This CDR3 spans 16 amino acids. This CDR3 reads CASSSQGSQGAFEQFF. CDR3 bases: TGCGCCAGCAGCTCGCAAGGGAGTCAGGGGGCATTTGAGCAGTTCTTC.

This chain uses TRBV28 with TRBJ2-1; 7 nucleotides align to TRBD2. The CDR3 covers 15 residues. J gave up 9 bases and V 5 bases, and 13 bases lay outside the gene matches. The germline CDR1 and CDR2 sequences are MDHEN and SYDVKM. The CDR3 here is CASSQLREVGGEQFF. The CDR3 DNA is TGTGCCAGCAGTCAACTCCGGGAGGTCGGGGGTGAGCAGTTCTTC.

V and J are TRBV30 and TRBJ2-7; 12 bases are a match to TRBD1. This CDR3 region has 14 residues. J lost 7 bases, V lost 1 base, and 5 bases had no gene match. The germline CDR1 and CDR2 sequences are GTSNPN and SVGIG (reference sequence). CDR3 loop: CAWSGGQGAWEQYF. The DNA for the CDR3 is TGTGCCTGGAGTGGGGGACAGGGGGCGTGGGAGCAGTACTTC.

V gene TRBV7-2 combines with J gene TRBJ2-3; 14 nucleotides agree with TRBD2. CDR3 length equals 17 residues. CDR1 and CDR2 from the germline V gene are SGHTA and FQGNSA. With V trimmed by 5 bases and J by 7 bases, 11 bases remained unmatched. Here the CDR3 reads CASSNRLAGGPGNTQYF. The DNA of the CDR3 is TGTGCCAGCAGCAACCGACTAGCGGGAGGGCCGGGGAATACGCAGTATTTT. The variable domain in full, with the rest retrieved from reference TRBV7-2 and TRBJ2-3, is GAGVSQSPSNKVTEKGKDVELRCDPISGHTALYWYRQSLGQGLEFLIYFQGNSAPDKSGLPSDRFSAERTGGSVSTLTIQRTQQEDSAVYLCASSNRLAGGPGNTQYFGPGTRLTVL.

V is TRBV6-1 and J is TRBJ2-7; TRBD2 aligns across 10 bases. Germline V CDR1 and CDR2: MNHNS, SASEGT. There are 15 residues in the CDR3. Trimming cost V 3 bases and J 6 bases; bases outside gene matches: 8. CDR3 DNA sequence: TGTGCCAGCAGTGATAAGCGGGAGGGGAGGAGCGAGCAGTACTTC. It codes for CASSDKREGRSEQYF.

The V call is TRBV7-2, the J call TRBJ2-7, with TRBD2 matching over 12 bases. The CDR3 runs to 15 residues. The V gene end was trimmed by 0 bases and the J gene end by 4 bases; junction bases not matched to a gene: 1. Germline V CDR1 and CDR2: SGHTA, FQGNSA. The CDR3 DNA follows: TGTGCCAGCAGCTTAGCGACTAGCGGGAGTTACGAGCAGTACTTC. Encoded protein: CASSLATSGSYEQYF.

This chain joins TRBV13 and TRBJ2-7; 13 nucleotides match TRBD2. In germline, CDR1 is PRHDT, CDR2 FYEKMQ (reference sequence). Germline trimming cut 0 bases from V and 6 bases from J; bases unmatched to any gene: 5. This CDR3 is built from 16 residues. The CDR3 DNA follows: TGTGCCAGCAGCTTAGGCACTAGCGGGAGGGCCACCGAGCAGTACTTC. Translation gives CASSLGTSGRATEQYF.

The chain couples TRBV4-1 to TRBJ2-7; a weak D match, TRBD2 (6 bases). Trimming pared 3 bases from V and 7 bases from J, leaving 13 bases between. CDR1 and CDR2 (germline): MGHRA, YSYEKL. This CDR3 region has 13 residues. The CDR3 DNA sequence: TGCGCCAGCAGCCAGACTAGGGATGGGGAGCAGTACTTC. Its translation is CASSQTRDGEQYF.

This rearrangement joins TRBV7-9 to TRBJ2-7; D is unclear. Trimming pared 7 bases from V and 3 bases from J, leaving 7 bases between. Germline lookup yields CDR1 SEHNR and CDR2 FQNEAQ (reference sequence). The CDR3 consists of 11 residues. CDR3 loop: CASTPGYEQYF. In DNA, the CDR3 is TGTGCCAGCACCCCGGGCTACGAGCAGTACTTC.

The chain carries TRBV27 and TRBJ1-1; D is undetermined. The germline V gene has CDR1 MNHEY and CDR2 SMNVEV (reference sequence). Between the trimmed V and J ends, which lost 2 bases and 1 base, there was a span of 5 bases. The CDR3 is made up of 13 amino acids. The CDR3 DNA reads as TGTGCCAGCAGTTTAGCGCAGAACACTGAAGCTTTCTTT. It codes for CASSLAQNTEAFF.